These T cell receptor beta chains were read from a single sample in a study of identical twins. TCRdb itself ran the 5' RACE reads through MiXCR, one entry per CDR3 protein. Counted here are hundreds of thousands of distinct CDR3 sequences, approximately 22% occurring once; the ten biggest clones make up roughly 4.3%. These data were also reused for a study on T cells expressing NK-cell markers.

Sequenced material: PBMCs. All receptors derive from a woman aged 18-29 years in good health. Both conserved end residues are part of each CDR3. The D gene is left open where the match is weak. Clone size is stated in some rows and not others, as once, few, many or a class when expanded.

J: TRBJ2-7
V: TRBV7-9
length: 13
size: once
D: TRBD1
CDR3: CASTSDRAYEQYF
DNA: TGTGCCAGCACCTCGGACAGGGCCTACGAGCAGTACTTC

J: TRBJ2-7
V: TRBV5-1
length: 15
size: few
D: TRBD1
CDR3: CASSLRQGGFYEQYF
DNA: TGCGCCAGCAGCCTAAGACAGGGGGGCTTCTACGAGCAGTACTTC

J: TRBJ1-3
V: TRBV15
length: 15
size: NA
D: NA
CDR3: CATRRASHSGNTIYF
DNA: TGTGCCACCAGGAGAGCTTCACACTCTGGAAACACCATATATTTT

J: TRBJ2-7
V: TRBV4-2
length: 14
size: few
D: NA
CDR3: CASSQGELGYEQYF
DNA: TGTGCCAGCAGCCAAGGAGAGTTGGGCTACGAGCAGTACTTC

J: TRBJ2-1
V: TRBV9
length: 15
size: NA
D: NA
CDR3: CASSEEPFSYNEQFF
DNA: TGTGCCAGCAGCGAAGAGCCTTTCTCCTACAATGAGCAGTTCTTC

J: TRBJ2-3
V: TRBV24-1
length: 15
size: few
D: TRBD1
CDR3: CATSDRDSFTDTQYF
DNA: TGTGCCACCAGTGATCGGGACAGCTTCACAGATACGCAGTATTTT

J: TRBJ2-1
V: TRBV20-1
length: 13
size: once
D: NA
CDR3: CSARGDFYNEQFF
DNA: TGCAGTGCTAGAGGAGACTTTTACAATGAGCAGTTCTTC

J: TRBJ2-3
V: TRBV12-3/TRBV12-4
length: 11
size: NA
D: NA
CDR3: CASGGSRKQYF
DNA: TGTGCCAGCGGAGGTTCCAGGAAGCAGTATTTT

J: TRBJ2-3
V: TRBV20-1
length: 13
size: NA
D: TRBD2
CDR3: CSITSGSTDTQYF
DNA: TGCAGTATTACTAGCGGGAGCACAGATACGCAGTATTTT

J: TRBJ2-7
V: TRBV5-1
length: 15
size: NA
D: NA
CDR3: CASSPVPGDSYEQYF
DNA: TGCGCCAGCAGCCCCGTGCCTGGGGACTCCTACGAGCAGTACTTC

J: TRBJ1-2
V: TRBV3-1
length: 14
size: few
D: NA
CDR3: CASSHVPGGKGYTF
DNA: TGTGCCAGCAGCCACGTCCCCGGGGGCAAGGGCTACACCTTC

J: TRBJ1-1
V: TRBV20-1
length: 11
size: few
D: TRBD1
CDR3: CSARGQLEAFF
DNA: TGCAGTGCTAGGGGACAGTTAGAAGCTTTCTTT

J: TRBJ2-5
V: TRBV12-3/TRBV12-4
length: 13
size: few
D: NA
CDR3: CASKVRGWETQYF
DNA: TGTGCCAGCAAGGTCAGGGGATGGGAGACCCAGTACTTC

J: TRBJ2-5
V: TRBV11-2
length: 14
size: NA
D: TRBD2
CDR3: CASSALAGKETQYF
DNA: TGTGCCAGCAGCGCACTAGCGGGGAAAGAGACCCAGTACTTC

J: TRBJ1-5
V: TRBV10-2
length: 13
size: many
D: TRBD1
CDR3: CATSGQGNQPQHF
DNA: TGCGCCACCTCCGGACAGGGCAATCAGCCCCAGCATTTT

J: TRBJ2-1
V: TRBV12-3/TRBV12-4
length: 19
size: NA
D: TRBD2
CDR3: CTSSLNYGLAGPTYNEQFF
DNA: TGTACCAGCAGTCTCAACTACGGACTAGCGGGGCCCACCTACAATGAGCAGTTCTTC

J: TRBJ1-1
V: TRBV20-1
length: 15
size: NA
D: TRBD1
CDR3: CSAREPGQGHTEAFF
DNA: TGCAGTGCTAGAGAACCCGGACAGGGTCACACTGAAGCTTTCTTT

J: TRBJ2-7
V: TRBV11-1
length: 13
size: NA
D: NA
CDR3: CASSLWGPYEQYF
DNA: TGTGCCAGCAGCTTGTGGGGGCCCTACGAGCAGTACTTC

J: TRBJ2-7
V: TRBV4-3
length: 16
size: few
D: NA
CDR3: CASSQSLSRSSYEQYF
DNA: TGCGCCAGCAGCCAATCCCTAAGTCGAAGCTCCTACGAGCAGTACTTC

J: TRBJ2-1
V: TRBV12-3/TRBV12-4
length: 15
size: NA
D: TRBD2
CDR3: CASSFGSGRAGEQFF
DNA: TGTGCCAGCAGTTTCGGTAGCGGGAGGGCCGGTGAGCAGTTCTTC

J: TRBJ1-2
V: TRBV7-2
length: 15
size: NA
D: NA
CDR3: CASSPRDLRFYGYTF
DNA: TGTGCCAGCAGCCCCCGAGACTTAAGATTTTATGGCTACACCTTC

J: TRBJ2-1
V: TRBV12-3/TRBV12-4
length: 19
size: NA
D: NA
CDR3: CASSSPVRGARLSYNEQFF
DNA: TGTGCCAGCAGTTCTCCGGTTAGGGGGGCTCGGTTATCCTACAATGAGCAGTTCTTC

J: TRBJ2-7
V: TRBV6-1
length: 15
size: few
D: NA
CDR3: CASSRSGTLVNEQYF
DNA: TGTGCCAGCAGTCGATCCGGGACGCTTGTAAACGAGCAGTACTTC

J: TRBJ2-7
V: TRBV18
length: 13
size: NA
D: TRBD1
CDR3: CASSAGTDAEQYF
DNA: TGTGCCAGCTCAGCCGGGACAGACGCCGAGCAGTACTTC

J: TRBJ2-3
V: TRBV5-1
length: 16
size: few
D: NA
CDR3: CASSLGDNGSTDTQYF
DNA: TGCGCCAGCAGCTTGGGGGACAATGGTAGCACAGATACGCAGTATTTT

J: TRBJ2-5
V: TRBV6-2/TRBV6-3
length: 15
size: few
D: TRBD2
CDR3: CASKIAGVDKETQYF
DNA: TGTGCCAGCAAGATAGCGGGAGTAGATAAGGAGACCCAGTACTTC

J: TRBJ2-1
V: TRBV20-1
length: 14
size: NA
D: TRBD2
CDR3: CSARVSGRYNEQFF
DNA: TGCAGTGCTAGAGTAAGCGGGAGGTACAATGAGCAGTTCTTC

J: TRBJ2-3
V: TRBV12-3/TRBV12-4
length: 17
size: NA
D: TRBD2
CDR3: CASSQGTSGRASDTQYF
DNA: TGTGCCAGCAGTCAAGGGACTAGCGGGAGGGCCTCGGATACGCAGTATTTT

J: TRBJ2-5
V: TRBV20-1
length: 12
size: few
D: NA
CDR3: CSASRGFETQYF
DNA: TGCAGTGCTAGCAGGGGATTTGAGACCCAGTACTTC

J: TRBJ2-7
V: TRBV20-1
length: 12
size: few
D: NA
CDR3: CSARPAGSEQYF
DNA: TGCAGTGCTAGACCCGCCGGTAGCGAGCAGTACTTC

J: TRBJ2-7
V: TRBV7-9
length: 14
size: few
D: NA
CDR3: CASSRDILGDEQYF
DNA: TGTGCCAGCAGCCGTGATATCCTGGGAGACGAGCAGTACTTC

J: TRBJ2-2
V: TRBV30
length: 14
size: NA
D: TRBD1
CDR3: CAWRRQGNTGELFF
DNA: TGTGCCTGGAGGAGACAGGGGAACACCGGGGAGCTGTTTTTT

J: TRBJ1-6
V: TRBV6-2/TRBV6-3
length: 12
size: NA
D: TRBD1
CDR3: CAAGTAQSPLHF
DNA: TGTGCCGCCGGGACAGCCCAATCACCCCTCCACTTT

J: TRBJ2-3
V: TRBV20-1
length: 13
size: many
D: NA
CDR3: CSARLGSTDTQYF
DNA: TGCAGTGCTAGACTAGGGAGTACAGATACGCAGTATTTT

J: TRBJ2-1
V: TRBV7-2
length: 13
size: many
D: NA
CDR3: CASSLGTGDLQFF
DNA: TGTGCCAGCAGCTTAGGGACGGGGGACCTACAGTTCTTC

J: TRBJ1-2
V: TRBV7-2
length: 15
size: few
D: NA
CDR3: CASSLAPTALWGYTF
DNA: TGTGCCAGCAGCTTAGCCCCGACAGCCCTATGGGGCTACACCTTC

J: TRBJ2-3
V: TRBV9
length: 16
size: NA
D: NA
CDR3: CASSRLEISSTDTQYF
DNA: TGTGCCAGCAGCCGGCTAGAAATTAGTAGCACAGATACGCAGTATTTT

J: TRBJ2-5
V: TRBV29-1
length: 13
size: few
D: TRBD2
CDR3: CSVHRTSRETQYF
DNA: TGCAGCGTTCACCGGACTAGCCGGGAGACCCAGTACTTC

J: TRBJ1-2
V: TRBV12-3/TRBV12-4
length: 13
size: NA
D: TRBD1
CDR3: CASSQGAYYGYTF
DNA: TGTGCCAGCAGTCAGGGGGCGTACTATGGCTACACCTTC

J: TRBJ1-2
V: TRBV10-3
length: 13
size: few
D: NA
CDR3: CAIKLTANYGYTF
DNA: TGTGCCATCAAGTTGACAGCTAACTATGGCTACACCTTC

J: TRBJ2-6
V: TRBV20-1
length: 14
size: NA
D: NA
CDR3: CSASEPGRANVLTF
DNA: TGCAGTGCTAGTGAGCCAGGCCGAGCCAACGTCCTGACTTTC

J: TRBJ2-3
V: TRBV12-3/TRBV12-4
length: 16
size: few
D: NA
CDR3: CASINAGTSFTDTQYF
DNA: TGTGCCAGCATTAATGCCGGGACTTCGTTCACAGATACGCAGTATTTT

J: TRBJ2-7
V: TRBV5-1
length: 14
size: NA
D: TRBD2
CDR3: CASRGGTVLYEQYF
DNA: TGCGCCAGCAGGGGAGGGACTGTACTCTACGAGCAGTACTTC

J: TRBJ1-2
V: TRBV12-3/TRBV12-4
length: 12
size: NA
D: NA
CDR3: CASTPGAYGYTF
DNA: TGTGCCAGCACCCCAGGGGCTTACGGCTACACCTTC

J: TRBJ2-3
V: TRBV9
length: 16
size: few
D: NA
CDR3: CASSVARGRVEGTQYF
DNA: TGTGCCAGCAGCGTAGCTAGAGGTAGGGTGGAGGGGACGCAGTATTTT

J: TRBJ1-2
V: TRBV6-2/TRBV6-3
length: 13
size: NA
D: NA
CDR3: CASSYSSVHGYTF
DNA: TGTGCCAGCAGTTACTCGAGCGTTCATGGCTACACCTTC

J: TRBJ2-1
V: TRBV12-1
length: 15
size: NA
D: NA
CDR3: CASSFSGGAQNEQFF
DNA: TGTGCCAGCAGCTTTAGCGGGGGAGCCCAGAATGAGCAGTTCTTC

J: TRBJ2-7
V: TRBV20-1
length: 14
size: many
D: TRBD2
CDR3: CSAPSSGGSYEQYF
DNA: TGCAGTGCCCCGTCTAGCGGGGGTTCCTACGAGCAGTACTTC

J: TRBJ2-1
V: TRBV5-1
length: 15
size: NA
D: TRBD2
CDR3: CASSVQAGEYNEQFF
DNA: TGCGCCAGCAGCGTTCAAGCGGGAGAGTACAATGAGCAGTTCTTC

J: TRBJ2-7
V: TRBV11-3
length: 13
size: few
D: NA
CDR3: CASRGRASEEQYF
DNA: TGTGCCAGCAGGGGCCGGGCCTCCGAGGAGCAGTACTTC